A single sample is the source of the 32 T cell receptor beta chains below, sequenced in a study of cytomegalovirus exposure and HLA in healthy donors. PCR used 60 Vbeta primers and 13 Jbeta primers. Profiled with immunoSEQ multiplex PCR; TCRdb holds only in-frame clones, not every one. The repertoire includes around 150,000 clones, over 60% of them detected once, and 2% to 2.5% sits in the top ten. The source material was PBMCs. Receptors were obtained from a man under 40 in good health and CMV-seronegative.

The chain combines TRBV11-2 with TRBJ2-5, with D tentatively TRBD2 (8 bases). The CDR3 contains 17 residues. Germline CDR1 and CDR2: SGHAT and FQNNGV. V gave up 1 base and J gave up 2 bases, with 17 bases separating them. CDR3 residues: CASSLAGGGYLQETQYF. CDR3 nucleotide sequence: TGTGCCAGCAGCTTAGCGGGAGGGGGCTACTTGCAAGAGACCCAGTACTTC.

CDR3 sequence (DNA): TGTGCCAGCAGCCAACAGAACGAACCTGCAAAACTGTTTTTT. Protein product: CASSQQNEPAKLFF. The chain is built from TRBV14 and TRBJ1-4; D not certain. V was pared by 2 bases and J by 10 bases, with 14 bases between. In germline, CDR1 is SGHDN, CDR2 FVKESK. This CDR3 has 14 residues.

This clone has more than one count but fewer than ten. The chain uses TRBV5-8 and TRBJ2-5, with 14 positions matching TRBD2. After removal of 3 bases from V and 5 bases from J, the junction contained 9 bases not matched to a gene. The CDR3 has 17 amino acids. CDR1 and CDR2 (germline): SGHTS, YDEGEE. In nucleotides, the CDR3 is TGTGCCAGCAGCTCCGGGACTAGCGGGAGCCTGGAGGAGACCCAGTACTTC. It yields the protein CASSSGTSGSLEETQYF.

The rearrangement joins TRBV18 to TRBJ2-7, with 8 bases lining up with TRBD2. The CDR3 totals 16 residues. Germline assignment: CDR1 KGHSH and CDR2 LQKENI. The junction had 6 bases not matched to a gene; V was cut back by 0 bases and J by 2 bases. As DNA, the CDR3 is TGTGCCAGCTCACCACCCGGGAGGGGGGGAGCCTACGAGCAGTACTTC. Amino acid sequence: CASSPPGRGGAYEQYF.

This clone was picked up a small number of times. The V call is TRBV28, the J call TRBJ2-7, with TRBD1 matching over 7 bases. Trimming at V came to 6 bases and at J to 3 bases, leaving 5 bases not matched to a gene. This CDR3 contains 13 residues. Germline CDR1 MDHEN, CDR2 SYDVKM. Here the CDR3 reads CASRVGQNYEQYF. CDR3 bases: TGTGCCAGCAGGGTGGGACAGAACTACGAGCAGTACTTC.

This clone was found a few times. The chain uses TRBV25-1 and TRBJ2-7; 8 bases align to TRBD2. The CDR3 has 14 amino acids. Germline values: CDR1 MGHDK, CDR2 SYGVNS. With 3 bases clipped from V and 2 bases from J, the junction kept 3 bases outside the gene matches. In nucleotides, the CDR3 is TGTGCCAGCAGTGATAGCGGGACTGCCTACGAGCAGTACTTC. This encodes CASSDSGTAYEQYF.

This rearrangement joins TRBV4-1 to TRBJ2-7, with D maybe TRBD1 (6 bases). This CDR3 is built from 16 residues. Germline CDR1 is MGHRA and CDR2 is YSYEKL. The V and J ends lost 4 bases and 0 bases respectively, with 16 bases between them. The CDR3 DNA reads as TGCGCCAGCAGCCTTACCGACAGGCCGAGCTCCTACGAGCAGTACTTC. Translated, it gives CASSLTDRPSSYEQYF.

The chain joins TRBV19 to TRBJ1-2; D is possibly TRBD1 (5 bases). There are 14 residues in the CDR3. V shed 3 bases and J shed 5 bases, with 13 bases lying between them. Germline V gene data show CDR1 as LNHDA and CDR2 as SQIVND (reference sequence). The CDR3: CASSMGRAGYGYTF. The CDR3 region has the DNA TGTGCCAGTAGTATGGGCAGGGCAGGATATGGCTACACCTTC.

The CDR3 here is CASSLLVRNEQYF. For the CDR3, the DNA is TGTGCCAGCAGTTTATTGGTGAGGAACGAGCAGTACTTC. V and J are TRBV28 and TRBJ2-7; no firm D call. The CDR3 extends over 13 amino acids. Germline assignment: CDR1 MDHEN and CDR2 SYDVKM. V was trimmed by 1 base and J by 5 bases, leaving 9 bases between them.

The CDR3 protein is CASSWARTTDTEAFF. CDR3 DNA sequence: TGTGCCAGCTCGTGGGCCCGGACTACTGACACTGAAGCTTTCTTT. The chain has TRBV18 and TRBJ1-1; D not certain. The length of the CDR3 is 15 residues. In germline, CDR1 is KGHSH, CDR2 LQKENI. V dropped 6 bases and J dropped 3 bases, with 17 bases sitting between them.

The chain uses TRBV6-4 and TRBJ2-7; D is ambiguous. The CDR3 extends over 10 amino acids. The V end was cut by 5 bases, the J end by 4 bases, with 3 bases between. CDR1 and CDR2 (germline): MRHNA, SNTAGT. CDR3: CASSPYEQYF. DNA of the CDR3: TGTGCCAGCAGTCCATACGAGCAGTACTTC.

Only one count was recorded for this clone. The V call is TRBV11-2, the J call TRBJ2-2, with 7 bases identical to TRBD2. This CDR3 comprises 17 residues. Germline values: CDR1 SGHAT, CDR2 FQNNGV. Trimming cost V 1 base and J 5 bases; bases outside gene matches: 10. The CDR3 sequence is CASSLATSSGGTGELFF. The CDR3 nucleotides read TGTGCCAGCAGCTTAGCGACTAGCAGTGGTGGGACCGGGGAGCTGTTTTTT.

CDR3 coding DNA: TGCAGTGCAAAAGCGGCAGATACGCAGTATTTT. Its translation: CSAKAADTQYF. This chain uses TRBV20-1 with TRBJ2-3; TRBD2 is a possible D gene (5 bases). With 6 bases removed from V and 4 bases from J, the gap between germline ends came to 8 bases. Germline V lookup: CDR1 DFQATT, CDR2 SNEGSKA (reference sequence). There are 11 residues in the CDR3.

This clone was observed a handful of times. This rearrangement joins TRBV2 to TRBJ2-5; 14 bases fit TRBD2. With 7 bases clipped from V and 7 bases from J, the junction kept 5 bases outside the gene matches. The CDR3 has 14 amino acids. The V gene's germline CDR1 is SNHLY and CDR2 FYNNEI. The CDR3 DNA is TGTGCCAGCATTGGGACTAGCGGGAGTGGGACCCAGTACTTC. Translated, it gives CASIGTSGSGTQYF. The whole variable domain, remainder taken from reference TRBV2 and TRBJ2-5, is EPEVTQTPSHQVTQMGQEVILRCVPISNHLYFYWYRQILGQKVEFLVSFYNNEISEKSEIFDDQFSVERPDGSNFTLKIRSTKLEDSAMYFCASIGTSGSGTQYFGPGTRLLVL.

The chain links TRBV6-5 to TRBJ1-2; D may be TRBD1 (5 bases). This CDR3 comprises 15 residues. The germline V and J ends were trimmed by 0 bases and 8 bases, with 16 bases remaining between them. Germline lookup yields CDR1 MNHEY and CDR2 SVGAGI. The CDR3 region has the DNA TGTGCCAGCAGTTACTCGTTCCTCGCAGGGAGGGGCTACACCTTC. Translation gives CASSYSFLAGRGYTF.

The chain carries TRBV7-2 and TRBJ2-7, with 13 bases lining up with TRBD2. V gave up 5 bases and J gave up 2 bases; unmatched junction bases: 9. The CDR3 totals 17 residues. Per germline, CDR1 SGHTA and CDR2 FQGNSA. Here the CDR3 DNA reads TGTGCCAGCAGCGGAAGGACTAGCGGGAGAACTCCCTACGAGCAGTACTTC. Translated, it gives CASSGRTSGRTPYEQYF. The full variable domain, rest sourced from reference TRBV7-2 and TRBJ2-7, is GAGVSQSPSNKVTEKGKDVELRCDPISGHTALYWYRQSLGQGLEFLIYFQGNSAPDKSGLPSDRFSAERTGGSVSTLTIQRTQQEDSAVYLCASSGRTSGRTPYEQYFGPGTRLTVT.

The chain recombines TRBV15 with TRBJ2-7; tentative D call: TRBD2 (5 bases). The CDR3 runs 14 residues. Trimming shortened V by 7 bases and J by 2 bases, and 15 bases separated the two germline ends. Germline values: CDR1 LNHNV, CDR2 YYDKDF (reference sequence). CDR3 residues: CATTDRGRAYEQYF. The DNA of the CDR3 is TGTGCCACCACGGATCGCGGGCGAGCCTACGAGCAGTACTTC.

This chain's CDR3 is CASSIGPGSGTGELFF. The CDR3 DNA sequence: TGTGCCAGTAGTATTGGGCCGGGGAGCGGAACCGGGGAGCTGTTTTTT. The chain carries TRBV19 and TRBJ2-2; a weak D match, TRBD2 (5 bases). The CDR3 runs to 16 residues. V dropped 3 bases and J dropped 5 bases, with 16 bases sitting between them. Germline V gives CDR1 LNHDA, CDR2 SQIVND (reference sequence).

The chain recombines TRBV12-5 with TRBJ1-5; 7 positions match TRBD1. This CDR3 contains 17 residues. V was clipped by 0 bases and J by 6 bases; unmatched bases: 11. CDR1 and CDR2 (germline): LGHNT, FRNRAP. DNA for the CDR3: TGTGCTAGTGGTTTGGTAGCAGGGGCCCAGGGGGGTCAGCCCCAGCATTTT. Protein product: CASGLVAGAQGGQPQHF.

V is TRBV9 and J is TRBJ2-6, with TRBD2 identical over 10 bases. From germline, CDR1 is SGDLS and CDR2 YYNGEE. The CDR3 loop spans 18 amino acids. Trimming at V came to 4 bases and at J to 0 bases, leaving 7 bases not matched to a gene. In nucleotides, the CDR3 is TGTGCCAGCAGCCCAGGACTAGCGGTTAGCTCTGGGGCCAACGTCCTGACTTTC. Residues: CASSPGLAVSSGANVLTF.

This rearrangement joins TRBV6-1 to TRBJ2-7, with 7 bases matching TRBD2. The V and J ends lost 5 bases and 6 bases, in that order; junction bases with no gene match: 4. Germline values: CDR1 MNHNS, CDR2 SASEGT. This CDR3 region has 12 residues. The CDR3 coding sequence is TGTGCCAGCAGTCGGGGAGGGTTCGAGCAGTACTTC. This codes for CASSRGGFEQYF.

This chain connects TRBV2 to TRBJ1-1; D is undetermined. Germline V gene data show CDR1 as SNHLY and CDR2 as FYNNEI. V was pared by 6 bases and J by 2 bases, with 7 bases between. The CDR3 consists of 12 residues. Here the CDR3 reads CASRLQNTEAFF. In DNA form, the CDR3 reads TGTGCCAGCAGATTACAAAACACTGAAGCTTTCTTT.

This chain links TRBV10-3 with TRBJ2-3; D may be TRBD1 (5 bases). There are 16 residues in the CDR3. CDR1 and CDR2 from the germline V gene are ENHRY and SYGVKD. With 2 bases removed from V and 2 bases from J, the gap between germline ends came to 14 bases. The CDR3 spells CAISESGAANTDTQYF. The CDR3 bases are TGTGCCATCAGTGAGAGTGGGGCAGCGAACACAGATACGCAGTATTTT.

DNA for the CDR3: TGTGCCAGCAGCTTACTAGCGAGACAAACCTACGAGCAGTACTTC. Its protein is CASSLLARQTYEQYF. The chain is built from TRBV5-5 and TRBJ2-7; 7 nucleotides align to TRBD2. This CDR3 is 15 amino acids long. Per the germline V gene, CDR1 is SGHKS and CDR2 is YYEKEE (reference sequence). J was trimmed by 2 bases and V by 2 bases; bases with no gene match: 7.

The V and J genes are TRBV7-9 and TRBJ2-1, with 7 nucleotides matching TRBD1. After removal of 5 bases from V and 8 bases from J, the junction contained 9 bases not matched to a gene. CDR3 length: 14 amino acids. The germline V gene has CDR1 SEHNR and CDR2 FQNEAQ (reference sequence). The CDR3 region has the DNA TGTGCCAGCAGCCCCCCTGCAGGGGGACATGAGCAGTTCTTC. Its translation is CASSPPAGGHEQFF.

The chain couples TRBV28 to TRBJ2-2, with D uncertain. The CDR3 is 11 residues long. Germline V lookup: CDR1 MDHEN, CDR2 SYDVKM. The ends were cut back, 8 bases at V and 6 bases at J, with 7 bases in the middle. The CDR3 is CASANSGELFF. The DNA for the CDR3 is TGTGCCAGCGCGAATTCCGGGGAGCTGTTTTTT.

This chain uses TRBV5-4 with TRBJ2-1; 7 nucleotides agree with TRBD2. V was pared by 1 base and J by 8 bases, with 12 bases of the junction left unmatched. Germline CDR1 reads SGHNT; CDR2 reads YYREEE (reference sequence). The CDR3 runs 16 residues. The CDR3 reads CASSLRLADALDEQFF. The DNA for the CDR3 is TGTGCCAGCAGCTTGAGGCTAGCGGATGCCTTAGATGAGCAGTTCTTC.

This clone was seen a handful of times. The chain joins TRBV11-1 to TRBJ1-2, with D maybe TRBD1 (6 bases). This CDR3 has 14 amino acids. Germline V CDR1 and CDR2: SGHAT, FQDESV (reference sequence). V gave up 5 bases and J gave up 3 bases, with 13 bases separating them. DNA of the CDR3: TGTGCCAGCAGCCAAGCACAGGGTGACTATGGCTACACCTTC. Encoded protein: CASSQAQGDYGYTF.

The CDR3 coding sequence is TGCGCCAGCAGCTTGACAGGACGGGATGAAAAACTGTTTTTT. Protein: CASSLTGRDEKLFF. This chain connects TRBV5-1 to TRBJ1-4, with D maybe TRBD1 (5 bases). Germline V CDR1 and CDR2: SGHRS, YFSETQ. V lost 1 base and J 6 bases, leaving 10 bases between the germline ends. The CDR3 contains 14 residues.

This chain joins TRBV27 and TRBJ1-1; the D is unclear. Per the germline V gene, CDR1 is MNHEY and CDR2 is SMNVEV (reference sequence). The germline V and J ends were trimmed by 3 bases and 4 bases, with 9 bases remaining between them. CDR3 length equals 13 residues. CDR3 region: CASSFRGSTEAFF. The CDR3 nucleotides are TGTGCCAGCAGTTTCCGGGGAAGCACTGAAGCTTTCTTT.

This clone was found a few times. This chain links TRBV5-1 with TRBJ1-1; possible D gene TRBD1, 5 bases. The V and J ends lost 3 bases and 2 bases respectively, with 11 bases between them. Germline CDR1 reads SGHRS; CDR2 reads YFSETQ. This CDR3 spans 14 amino acids. The CDR3, as DNA: TGCGCCAGCAGCTCCGACAGTACCAACACTGAAGCTTTCTTT. As protein: CASSSDSTNTEAFF.

J is TRBJ1-2 and V is TRBV10-3, with D possibly TRBD1 on 5 matching bases. CDR3 size: 14 residues. V lost 2 bases and J lost 7, with 14 bases in between. Per germline, CDR1 ENHRY and CDR2 SYGVKD. CDR3 in amino acids: CAISEPGALGGYTF. The CDR3 bases are TGTGCCATCAGTGAGCCTGGGGCGCTTGGTGGCTACACCTTC.